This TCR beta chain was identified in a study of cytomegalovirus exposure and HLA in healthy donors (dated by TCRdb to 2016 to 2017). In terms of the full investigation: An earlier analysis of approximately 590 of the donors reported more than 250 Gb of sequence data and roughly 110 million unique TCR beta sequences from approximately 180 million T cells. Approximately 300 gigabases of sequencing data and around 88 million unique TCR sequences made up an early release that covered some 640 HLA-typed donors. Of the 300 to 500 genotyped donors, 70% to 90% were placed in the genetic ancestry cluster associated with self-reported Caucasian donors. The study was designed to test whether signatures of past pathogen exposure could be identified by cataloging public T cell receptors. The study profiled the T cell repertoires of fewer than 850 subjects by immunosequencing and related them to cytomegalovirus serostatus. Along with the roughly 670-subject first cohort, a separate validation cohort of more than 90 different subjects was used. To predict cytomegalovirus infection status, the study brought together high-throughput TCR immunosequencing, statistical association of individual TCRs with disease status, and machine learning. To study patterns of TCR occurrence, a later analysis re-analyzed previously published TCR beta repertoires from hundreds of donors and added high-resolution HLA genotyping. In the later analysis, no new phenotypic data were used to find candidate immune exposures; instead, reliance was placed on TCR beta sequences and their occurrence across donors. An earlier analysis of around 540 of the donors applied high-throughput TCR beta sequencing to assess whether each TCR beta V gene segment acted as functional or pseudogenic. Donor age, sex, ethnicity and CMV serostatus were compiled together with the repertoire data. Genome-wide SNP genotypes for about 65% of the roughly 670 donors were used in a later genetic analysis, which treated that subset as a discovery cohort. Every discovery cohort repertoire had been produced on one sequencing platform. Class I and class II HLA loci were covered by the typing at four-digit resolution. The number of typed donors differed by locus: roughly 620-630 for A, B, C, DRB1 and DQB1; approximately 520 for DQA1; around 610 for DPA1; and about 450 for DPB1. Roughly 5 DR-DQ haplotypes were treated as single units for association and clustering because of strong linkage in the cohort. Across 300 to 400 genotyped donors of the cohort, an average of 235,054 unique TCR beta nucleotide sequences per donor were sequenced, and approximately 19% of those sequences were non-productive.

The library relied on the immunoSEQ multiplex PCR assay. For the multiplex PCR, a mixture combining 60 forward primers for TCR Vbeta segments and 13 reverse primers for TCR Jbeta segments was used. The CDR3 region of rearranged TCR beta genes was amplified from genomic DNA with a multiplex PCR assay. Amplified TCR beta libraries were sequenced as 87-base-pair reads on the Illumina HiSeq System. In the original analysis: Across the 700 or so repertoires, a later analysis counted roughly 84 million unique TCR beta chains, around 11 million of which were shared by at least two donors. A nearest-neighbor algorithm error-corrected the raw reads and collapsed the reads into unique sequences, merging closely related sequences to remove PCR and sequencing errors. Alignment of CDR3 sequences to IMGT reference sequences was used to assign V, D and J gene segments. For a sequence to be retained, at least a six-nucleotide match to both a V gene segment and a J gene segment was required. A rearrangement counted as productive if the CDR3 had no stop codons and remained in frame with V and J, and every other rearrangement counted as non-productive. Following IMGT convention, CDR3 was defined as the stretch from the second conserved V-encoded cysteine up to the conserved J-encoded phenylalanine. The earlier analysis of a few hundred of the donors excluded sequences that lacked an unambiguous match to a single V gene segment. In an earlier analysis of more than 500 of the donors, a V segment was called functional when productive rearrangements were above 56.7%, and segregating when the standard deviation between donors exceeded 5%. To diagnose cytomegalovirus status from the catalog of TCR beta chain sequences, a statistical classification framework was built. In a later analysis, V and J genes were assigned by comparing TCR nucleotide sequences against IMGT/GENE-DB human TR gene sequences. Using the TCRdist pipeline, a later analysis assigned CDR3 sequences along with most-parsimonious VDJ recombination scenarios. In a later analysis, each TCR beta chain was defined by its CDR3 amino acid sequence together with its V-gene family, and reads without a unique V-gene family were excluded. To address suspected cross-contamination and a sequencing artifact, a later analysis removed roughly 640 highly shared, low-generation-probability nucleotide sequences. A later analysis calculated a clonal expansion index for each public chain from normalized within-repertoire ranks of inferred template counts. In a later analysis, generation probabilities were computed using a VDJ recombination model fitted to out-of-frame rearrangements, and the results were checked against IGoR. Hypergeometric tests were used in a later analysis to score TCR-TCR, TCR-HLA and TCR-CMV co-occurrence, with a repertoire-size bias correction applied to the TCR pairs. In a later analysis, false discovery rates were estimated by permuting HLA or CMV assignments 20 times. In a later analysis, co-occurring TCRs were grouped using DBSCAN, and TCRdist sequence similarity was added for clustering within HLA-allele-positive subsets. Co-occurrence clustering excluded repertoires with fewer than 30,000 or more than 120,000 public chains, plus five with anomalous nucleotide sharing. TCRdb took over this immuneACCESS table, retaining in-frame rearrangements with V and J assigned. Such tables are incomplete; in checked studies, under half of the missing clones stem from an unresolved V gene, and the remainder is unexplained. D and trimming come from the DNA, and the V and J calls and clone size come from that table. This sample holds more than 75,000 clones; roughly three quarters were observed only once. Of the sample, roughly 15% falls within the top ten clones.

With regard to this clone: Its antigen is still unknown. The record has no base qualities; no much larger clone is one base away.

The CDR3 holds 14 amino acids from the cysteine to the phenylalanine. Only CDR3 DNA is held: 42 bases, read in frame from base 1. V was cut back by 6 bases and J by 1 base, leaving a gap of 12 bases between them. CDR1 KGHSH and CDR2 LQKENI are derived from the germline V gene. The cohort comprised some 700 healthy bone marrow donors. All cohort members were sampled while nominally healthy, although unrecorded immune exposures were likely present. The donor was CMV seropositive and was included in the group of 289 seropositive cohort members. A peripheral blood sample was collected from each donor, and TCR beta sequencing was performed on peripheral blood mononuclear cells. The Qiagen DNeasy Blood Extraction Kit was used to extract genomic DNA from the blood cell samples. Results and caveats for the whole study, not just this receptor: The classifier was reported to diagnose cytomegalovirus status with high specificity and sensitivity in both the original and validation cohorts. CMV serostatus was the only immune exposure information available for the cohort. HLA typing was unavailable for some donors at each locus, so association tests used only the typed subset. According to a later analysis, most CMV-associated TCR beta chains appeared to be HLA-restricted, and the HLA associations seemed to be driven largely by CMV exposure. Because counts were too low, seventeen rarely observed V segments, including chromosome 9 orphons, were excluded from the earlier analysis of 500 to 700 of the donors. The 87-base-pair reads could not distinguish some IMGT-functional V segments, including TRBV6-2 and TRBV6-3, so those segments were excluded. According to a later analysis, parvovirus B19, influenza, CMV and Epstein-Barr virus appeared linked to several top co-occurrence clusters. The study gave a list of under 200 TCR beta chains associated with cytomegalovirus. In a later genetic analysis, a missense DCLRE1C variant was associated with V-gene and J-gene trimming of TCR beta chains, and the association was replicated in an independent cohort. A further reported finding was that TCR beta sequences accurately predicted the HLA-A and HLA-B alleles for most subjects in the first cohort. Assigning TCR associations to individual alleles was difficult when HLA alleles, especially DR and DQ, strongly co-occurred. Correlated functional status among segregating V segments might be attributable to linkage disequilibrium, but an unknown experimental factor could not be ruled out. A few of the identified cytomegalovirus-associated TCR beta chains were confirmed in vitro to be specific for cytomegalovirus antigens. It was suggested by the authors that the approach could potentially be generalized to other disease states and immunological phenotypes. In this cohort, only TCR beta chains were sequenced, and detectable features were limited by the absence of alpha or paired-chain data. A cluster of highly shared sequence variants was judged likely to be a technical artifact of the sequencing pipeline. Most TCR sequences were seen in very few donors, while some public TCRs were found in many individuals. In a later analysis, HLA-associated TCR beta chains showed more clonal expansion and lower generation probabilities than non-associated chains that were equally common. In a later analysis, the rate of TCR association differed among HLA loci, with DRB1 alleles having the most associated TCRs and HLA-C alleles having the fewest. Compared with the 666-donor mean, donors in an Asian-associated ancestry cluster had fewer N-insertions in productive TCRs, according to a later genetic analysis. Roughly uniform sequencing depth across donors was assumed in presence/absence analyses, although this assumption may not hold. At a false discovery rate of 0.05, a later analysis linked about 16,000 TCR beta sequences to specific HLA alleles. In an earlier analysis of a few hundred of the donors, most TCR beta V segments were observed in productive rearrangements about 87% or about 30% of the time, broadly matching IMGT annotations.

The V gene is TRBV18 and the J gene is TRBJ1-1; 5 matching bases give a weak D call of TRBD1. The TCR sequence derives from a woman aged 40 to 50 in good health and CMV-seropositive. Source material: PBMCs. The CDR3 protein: CASSLTGQNTEAFF. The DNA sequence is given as TGTGCCAGCTCCCTAACAGGCCAGAACACTGAAGCTTTCTTT.